The sequence of this T cell receptor (beta chain) was determined in a study of Ad26.COV2.S vaccination and SARS-CoV-2 variants. Whole-study results and caveats: Reportedly, spike-specific CD8+ and CD4+ T cell responses achieved substantial breadth once vaccination had taken place.

Noted treatment: around 19 received Ad26.COV2.S at low or high dose, single or two shots; a few received placebo; per-sample allocation not given. Day 63 after the first vaccine or placebo injection was the time point for sampling. Trimming cost V 5 bases and J 12 bases; bases outside gene matches: 12. This CDR3 spans 13 amino acids. CDR1 is LNHDA, CDR2 SQIVND, per germline (reference sequence). Clones were sequenced by immunoSEQ multiplex PCR, and TCRdb holds only the in-frame ones, with some missing. The profile shows 400,000 to 450,000 clones, more than 80% of them singletons. Worth noting for this clone: Antigen specificity is unknown.

The sequences come from peripheral blood, collected in a trial of Ad26.COV2.S vaccine versus placebo. This clonotype originated in a person aged 18 to 59 who received the Ad26.COV2.S COVID-19 vaccine or a placebo. This chain joins TRBV19 and TRBJ1-1; TRBD1 matches 7 bases. CDR3 amino acids: CASSLPGQESSFF. The CDR3 DNA follows: TGTGCCAGTAGTTTGCCCGGACAGGAGTCATCTTTCTTT.